This T cell receptor beta chain was retrieved from a study of T cell clonotyping in hematopoietic cell transplantation. Assay: immunoSEQ multiplex PCR; the TCRdb copy retains only in-frame clones and omits some. The sample yields tens of thousands of clones, less than 96% seen once. Time point given: recipient sample about 28 days before transplant, after cytoreduction. Trimming removed 3 bases at V and 2 bases at J, with 14 bases between. The CDR3 loop spans 15 amino acids. The germline V gene has CDR1 SGDLS and CDR2 YYNGEE. The chain employs TRBV9 and TRBJ1-1; D not resolved. This clonotype was sampled from a woman aged 45-59 years with acute myeloid leukemia. Some clones in this sample may be carry-over from other donors' samples. The sample was peripheral blood mononuclear cells, taken before stem cell transplant. The CDR3, as DNA: TGTGCCAGCAGCGCCGGGAGGACCCTAAACACTGAAGCTTTCTTT. This translates into CASSAGRTLNTEAFF.